The 26 T cell receptor beta chains presented below share a single source sample, sequenced in a study of early T cells in non-severe SARS-CoV-2 infection. TCRdb called the 5' RACE reads again in MiXCR, with one record for every CDR3 protein. Of around 40,000 distinct CDR3 sequences in the sample, around 5.7% were seen once. The sample taken for sequencing was whole blood. The receptors were gathered from an adult who was a healthcare worker with PCR-confirmed SARS-CoV-2 infection or an uninfected control (not recorded which).

This chain connects TRBV2 to TRBJ1-4, with a possible D match to TRBD1 (5 bases). The V gene lost 7 bases and the J gene lost 4 bases, with 13 bases spanning the gap. The CDR3 consists of 14 residues. CDR1 and CDR2 (germline): SNHLY, FYNNEI. The CDR3, as DNA: TGTGCCAGCAACAGGCCGCATCATAATGAAAAACTGTTTTTT. Translation gives CASNRPHHNEKLFF.

This clonotype came up many times. This chain uses TRBV7-9 with TRBJ2-6; D gene uncertain. CDR3 length: 14 residues. The V and J ends lost 1 base and 0 bases respectively, with 1 base between them. Germline V gene lookup returns CDR1 SEHNR and CDR2 FQNEAQ (reference sequence). The CDR3 DNA follows: TGTGCCAGCAGCTTAGACTCTGGGGCCAACGTCCTGACTTTC. Its protein product is CASSLDSGANVLTF.

The table lists this clonotype with many counts. As DNA, the CDR3 is TGTGCCAGCAGTTCCACACTAGGCGGGAGGGCCTCGGGGAACACCGGGGAGCTGTTTTTT. Protein product: CASSSTLGGRASGNTGELFF. This chain connects TRBV12-3 or TRBV12-4 to TRBJ2-2; 9 bases are shared with TRBD2. This CDR3 spans 20 amino acids. The trim removed 4 bases at V and 1 base at J, leaving 16 bases unmatched.

As concerns this clonotype: One base away lies a much larger clone, so this may be a sequencing read error. The CDR3: CATSEAGQLSYEQYF. The DNA of the CDR3 is TGTGCCACCAGTGAAGCCGGACAGCTCTCCTACGAGCAGTACTTC. V gene TRBV2 combines with J gene TRBJ2-7, with a weak D call TRBD1 (6 bases). CDR3 length: 15 residues. Germline-derived CDR1 and CDR2 are SNHLY and FYNNEI.

This clonotype is judged medium-sized. J is TRBJ2-2 and V is TRBV7-3; D might be TRBD2 (6 bases). V shed 2 bases and J shed 2 bases, with 6 bases lying between them. The CDR3 is made up of 14 amino acids. CDR1 and CDR2 (germline): SGHTA, FQGTGA. The CDR3 sequence is CASSLGTNTGELFF. CDR3 DNA: TGTGCCAGCAGCTTAGGGACTAACACCGGGGAGCTGTTTTTT. Together with reference TRBV7-3 and TRBJ2-2, the CDR3 gives the full variable domain: GAGVSQTPSNKVTEKGKYVELRCDPISGHTALYWYRQSLGQGPEFLIYFQGTGAADDSGLPNDRFFAVRPEGSVSTLKIQRTERGDSAVYLCASSLGTNTGELFFGEGSRLTVL.

This clonotype was detected a few times. J is TRBJ2-1 and V is TRBV2; 11 bases line up with TRBD2. After removal of 3 bases from V and 12 bases from J, the junction contained 4 bases not matched to a gene. This CDR3 has 13 amino acids. CDR1 and CDR2 from the germline V gene are SNHLY and FYNNEI. The chain's CDR3 is CASSDLAGGGQFF. CDR3 coding DNA: TGTGCCAGCAGTGACCTAGCGGGAGGTGGGCAGTTCTTC. The variable domain in full, with the rest retrieved from reference TRBV2 and TRBJ2-1, is EPEVTQTPSHQVTQMGQEVILRCVPISNHLYFYWYRQILGQKVEFLVSFYNNEISEKSEIFDDQFSVERPDGSNFTLKIRSTKLEDSAMYFCASSDLAGGGQFFGPGTRLTVL.

The sample holds many counts of this clonotype. CDR3 loop: CSAGGKVNQPQHF. CDR3 in DNA: TGCAGTGCCGGGGGCAAAGTCAATCAGCCCCAGCATTTT. The V gene is TRBV20-1, the J gene TRBJ1-5; perhaps TRBD1 as D (6 bases). Germline lookup yields CDR1 DFQATT and CDR2 SNEGSKA (reference sequence). Trimming shortened V by 6 bases and J by 3 bases, and 12 bases separated the two germline ends. This CDR3 spans 13 amino acids.

The chain recombines TRBV7-6 with TRBJ2-1, with 11 bases that match TRBD1. This CDR3 has 18 amino acids. The J segment lost 0 bases and the V segment lost 4 bases, leaving 8 bases of the junction unmatched. The germline CDR1 and CDR2 sequences are SGHVS and FNYEAQ. The CDR3 bases are TGTGCCAGCAGCTGGGGACAGGGGGGGACCAGCTCCTACAATGAGCAGTTCTTC. Its translation is CASSWGQGGTSSYNEQFF.

The chain uses TRBV27 and TRBJ1-5; no reliable D call. The CDR3 length is 12 residues. Germline V lookup: CDR1 MNHEY, CDR2 SMNVEV (reference sequence). V lost 6 bases and J lost 6, with 9 bases in between. The CDR3 nucleotides are TGTGCCAGCAGCGGTTTGGGTCAGCCCCAGCATTTT. Its translation is CASSGLGQPQHF.

This clonotype was counted at least ten times. V and J are TRBV12-3 or TRBV12-4 and TRBJ1-2, with D maybe TRBD1 (5 bases). V was shortened by 8 bases and J by 4 bases, with 17 bases between the two germline ends. The length of the CDR3 is 14 residues. CDR3 loop: CASSTGGTFYGYTF. The DNA of the CDR3 is TGTGCCAGCTCGACCGGAGGGACCTTCTATGGCTACACCTTC.

This clonotype was counted at least ten times. The rearrangement links TRBV21-1 to TRBJ1-3; the listed D gene, TRBD1, was not tested against the DNA. TRBV21-1 corresponds to a pseudogene. CDR3 length: 17 residues. The CDR3, as DNA: TGTGCCAGCAGCAAAGAGGGACCACACAGGGCTGGAAACACCATATATTTT. It yields the protein CASSKEGPHRAGNTIYF.

In this sample, this clonotype turned up many times. V and J are TRBV7-6 and TRBJ2-3, with D unresolved. V lost 5 bases and J lost 6, with 12 bases in between. This CDR3 region has 13 residues. Germline assignment: CDR1 SGHVS and CDR2 FNYEAQ. In DNA, the CDR3 is TGTGCCAGCAGCCCCCAAGGAGCGGATACGCAGTATTTT. It is translated as CASSPQGADTQYF.

The chain employs TRBV5-6 and TRBJ2-3; 7 bases match TRBD2. In germline, CDR1 is SGHDT, CDR2 YYEEEE. This CDR3 region has 15 residues. V was pared by 4 bases and J by 1 base, with 6 bases of the junction left unmatched. The CDR3 coding sequence is TGTGCCAGCAGCGGACCAGCGGGGCGCACAGATACGCAGTATTTT. This codes for CASSGPAGRTDTQYF.

This clonotype showed up many times. The rearrangement uses TRBV20-1 and TRBJ2-5; no definite D call. CDR1 DFQATT and CDR2 SNEGSKA come from the germline V gene (reference sequence). The CDR3 is made up of 17 amino acids. V lost 0 bases, J lost 4 bases, and 21 bases lay in between. In DNA, the CDR3 is TGCAGTGCTAGAGATCCCTCCGGGCTCCGAGTGGGAGAGACCCAGTACTTC. It codes for CSARDPSGLRVGETQYF.

This clonotype was seen many times. CDR3 in DNA: TGCAGTGCTAGTTCTTATGGCTACACCTTC. Its translation is CSASSYGYTF. The chain joins TRBV20-1 to TRBJ1-2; D gene unclear. This CDR3 has 10 residues. Trimming left V 3 bases short and J 5 bases short, with 4 bases between. Germline V lookup: CDR1 DFQATT, CDR2 SNEGSKA (reference sequence).

This clonotype showed up many times. The rearrangement uses TRBV7-3 and TRBJ1-1, with D hard to call. V lost 5 bases and J 5 bases, leaving 6 bases between the germline ends. The CDR3 consists of 11 residues. Germline lookup yields CDR1 SGHTA and CDR2 FQGTGA. This CDR3 reads CASSPKTEAFF. The CDR3 region has the DNA TGTGCCAGCAGCCCGAAGACTGAAGCTTTCTTT.

J is TRBJ2-2 and V is TRBV9, with TRBD1 identical over 8 bases. V lost 0 bases to trimming and J lost 4 bases; unmatched junction nucleotides: 5. Germline lookup yields CDR1 SGDLS and CDR2 YYNGEE. This CDR3 contains 16 residues. This chain's CDR3 is CASSVAPGQATGELFF. CDR3 in DNA: TGTGCCAGCAGCGTAGCCCCGGGACAGGCCACCGGGGAGCTGTTTTTT.

This clonotype was found many times. The J gene is TRBJ2-5, the V gene TRBV6-2 or TRBV6-3; the match to TRBD1 covers 8 bases. The CDR3 is 16 amino acids. The V segment lost 5 bases and the J segment 1 base; nucleotides outside the gene matches: 9. From germline, CDR1 is MNHEY and CDR2 SVGEGT. For the CDR3, the DNA is TGTGCCAGCAGTGGACTGACAGGGGCCATCCAAGAGACCCAGTACTTC. This encodes CASSGLTGAIQETQYF.

CDR3 coding DNA: TGTGCCAGCAGTTTCCAGGGGGCGGGGAATGAGCAGTTCTTC. Protein sequence: CASSFQGAGNEQFF. The chain joins TRBV28 to TRBJ2-1; TRBD1 aligns across 8 bases. Trimming cost V 3 bases and J 7 bases; bases outside gene matches: 5. CDR1 is MDHEN, CDR2 SYDVKM, per germline. The CDR3 consists of 14 residues.

This clonotype was observed many times. The chain recombines TRBV19 with TRBJ2-1; possible D gene TRBD1, 5 bases. Trimming pared 3 bases from V and 2 bases from J, leaving 17 bases between. The germline CDR1 and CDR2 sequences are LNHDA and SQIVND (reference sequence). CDR3 length: 17 residues. CDR3 protein: CASSIRFTGSPYNEQFF. The CDR3 DNA reads as TGTGCCAGTAGTATCCGGTTCACAGGTTCCCCCTACAATGAGCAGTTCTTC.

In this sample, this clonotype turned up many times. The rearrangement joins TRBV7-2 to TRBJ2-1; D remains unclear. CDR1 is SGHTA and CDR2 is FQGNSA in the germline V gene. The V end was cut by 2 bases, the J end by 4 bases, with 12 bases between. CDR3 size: 15 residues. The CDR3 nucleotides read TGTGCCAGCAGCTTATACTCCAAAACTTACAATGAGCAGTTCTTC. It encodes CASSLYSKTYNEQFF.

The rearrangement uses TRBV5-1 and TRBJ2-7; TRBD1 aligns across 8 bases. CDR1 is SGHRS and CDR2 is YFSETQ in the germline V gene. The CDR3 loop spans 15 amino acids. After removal of 0 bases from V and 2 bases from J, the junction contained 4 bases not matched to a gene. CDR3 residues: CASSLGTGSPYEQYF. DNA of the CDR3: TGCGCCAGCAGCTTGGGGACAGGGAGTCCCTACGAGCAGTACTTC.

At least ten counts were recorded for this clonotype. The genes are TRBV11-2 and TRBJ2-1; 13 bases match TRBD2. The CDR3 is made up of 17 amino acids. Germline trimming cut 5 bases from V and 2 bases from J; bases unmatched to any gene: 6. Germline-derived CDR1 and CDR2 are SGHAT and FQNNGV. This chain's CDR3 is CASSLRLAGGPYNEQFF. As DNA, the CDR3 is TGTGCCAGCAGCCTCAGACTAGCGGGAGGTCCCTACAATGAGCAGTTCTTC. Complete variable domain (other parts from reference TRBV11-2 and TRBJ2-1): EAGVAQSPRYKIIEKRQSVAFWCNPISGHATLYWYQQILGQGPKLLIQFQNNGVVDDSQLPKDRFSAERLKGVDSTLKIQPAKLEDSAVYLCASSLRLAGGPYNEQFFGPGTRLTVL.

This clonotype was counted many times. The V gene is TRBV27, the J gene TRBJ2-2, with D hard to call. CDR1 is MNHEY and CDR2 is SMNVEV in the germline V gene (reference sequence). V was trimmed by 7 bases and J by 2 bases, leaving 8 bases between them. The CDR3 is 13 residues long. The DNA of the CDR3 is TGTGCCAGCACACCCCAAAACACCGGGGAGCTGTTTTTT. This sequence encodes CASTPQNTGELFF.

This clonotype was recorded at least ten times. The rearrangement uses TRBV7-2 and TRBJ2-7; perhaps D is TRBD1 or TRBD2 (5 bases each). The CDR3 runs to 12 residues. Germline V gene sequence: CDR1 SGHTA, CDR2 FQGNSA. Trimming pared 4 bases from V and 5 bases from J, leaving 9 bases between. Here the CDR3 reads CASSWGPNEQYF. The CDR3, as DNA: TGTGCCAGCAGCTGGGGACCAAACGAGCAGTACTTC.

The chain has TRBV10-3 and TRBJ2-2; 8 nucleotides agree with TRBD1. J was trimmed by 0 bases and V by 2 bases; bases with no gene match: 2. CDR1 ENHRY and CDR2 SYGVKD come from the germline V gene. The CDR3 extends over 16 amino acids. Here the CDR3 DNA reads TGTGCCATCAGTGAGAGGGGACAGGCGAACACCGGGGAGCTGTTTTTT. Its translation: CAISERGQANTGELFF.